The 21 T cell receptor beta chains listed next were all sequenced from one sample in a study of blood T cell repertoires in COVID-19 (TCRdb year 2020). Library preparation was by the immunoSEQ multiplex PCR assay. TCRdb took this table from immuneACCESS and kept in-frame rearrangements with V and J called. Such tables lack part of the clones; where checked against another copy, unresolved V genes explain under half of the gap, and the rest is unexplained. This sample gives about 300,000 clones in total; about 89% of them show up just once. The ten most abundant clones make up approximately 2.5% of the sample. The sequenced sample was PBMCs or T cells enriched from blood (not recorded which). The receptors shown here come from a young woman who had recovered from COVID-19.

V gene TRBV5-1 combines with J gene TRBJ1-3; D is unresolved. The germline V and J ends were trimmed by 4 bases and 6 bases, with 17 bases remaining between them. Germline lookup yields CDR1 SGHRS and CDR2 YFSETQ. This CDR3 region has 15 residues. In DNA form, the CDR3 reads TGCGCCAGCAGCGGCAACCCTTCATCCACAAACACCATATATTTT. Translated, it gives CASSGNPSSTNTIYF.

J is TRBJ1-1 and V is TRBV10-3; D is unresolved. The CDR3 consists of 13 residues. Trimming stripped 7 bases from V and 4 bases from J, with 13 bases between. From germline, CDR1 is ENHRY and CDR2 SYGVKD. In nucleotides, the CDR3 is TGTGCCATCAACACCCCGGGGATCACTGAAGCTTTCTTT. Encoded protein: CAINTPGITEAFF.

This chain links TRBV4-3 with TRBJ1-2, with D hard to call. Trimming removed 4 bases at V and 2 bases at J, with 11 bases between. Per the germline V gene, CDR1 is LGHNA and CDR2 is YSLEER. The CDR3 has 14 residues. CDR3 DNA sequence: TGCGCCAGCAGCCCACGCCCGGGGAACTATGGCTACACCTTC. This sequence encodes CASSPRPGNYGYTF.

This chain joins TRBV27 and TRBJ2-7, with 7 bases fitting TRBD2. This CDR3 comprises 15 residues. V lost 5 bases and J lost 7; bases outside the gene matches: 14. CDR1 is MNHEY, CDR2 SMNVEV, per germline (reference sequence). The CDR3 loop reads CASSPPPAGFGEQYF. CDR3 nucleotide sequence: TGTGCCAGCAGTCCCCCCCCAGCGGGATTTGGGGAGCAGTACTTC.

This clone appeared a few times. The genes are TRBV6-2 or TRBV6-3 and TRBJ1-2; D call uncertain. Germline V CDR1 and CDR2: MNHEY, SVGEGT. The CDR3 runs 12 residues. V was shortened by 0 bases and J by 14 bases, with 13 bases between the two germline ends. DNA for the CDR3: TGTGCCAGCAGTTACTCGAACCGGGGAGCGACCTTC. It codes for CASSYSNRGATF.

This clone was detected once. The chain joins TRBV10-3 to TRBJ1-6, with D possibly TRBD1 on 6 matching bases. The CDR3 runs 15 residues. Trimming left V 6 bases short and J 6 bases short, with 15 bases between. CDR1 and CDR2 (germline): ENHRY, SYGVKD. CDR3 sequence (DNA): TGTGCCATCAGAACTAGGGACACCTTTAATTCACCCCTCCACTTT. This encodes CAIRTRDTFNSPLHF.

The DNA of the CDR3 is TGTGCCAGCAGCCAATCTTTGGGGGGAGGTGGCTACACCTTC. It is translated as CASSQSLGGGGYTF. The chain joins TRBV7-2 to TRBJ1-2; D may be TRBD1 (5 bases). This CDR3 is built from 14 residues. In germline, CDR1 is SGHTA, CDR2 FQGNSA. V lost 5 bases, J lost 7 bases, and 17 bases lay in between.

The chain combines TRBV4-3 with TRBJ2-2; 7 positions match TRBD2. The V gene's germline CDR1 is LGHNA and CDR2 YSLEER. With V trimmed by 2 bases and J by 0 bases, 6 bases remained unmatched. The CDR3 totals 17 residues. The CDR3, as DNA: TGCGCCAGCAGCCAAAAGCCAGCGGGATCGAACACCGGGGAGCTGTTTTTT. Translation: CASSQKPAGSNTGELFF.

For the CDR3, the DNA is TGTGCCAGCAGTATCCGGGGACAGGGGTGGCCGCATGGCTACACCTTC. Translation: CASSIRGQGWPHGYTF. The chain has TRBV27 and TRBJ1-2; TRBD1 aligns across 10 bases. Germline CDR1 MNHEY, CDR2 SMNVEV (reference sequence). This CDR3 region has 16 residues. V lost 5 bases, J lost 6 bases, and 12 bases stayed unmatched.

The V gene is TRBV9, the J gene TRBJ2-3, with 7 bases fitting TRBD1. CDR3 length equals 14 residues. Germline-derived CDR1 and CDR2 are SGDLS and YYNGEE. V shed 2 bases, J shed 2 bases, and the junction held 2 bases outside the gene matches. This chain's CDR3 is CASSVTGVTDTQYF. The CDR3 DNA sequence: TGTGCCAGCAGCGTTACAGGGGTCACAGATACGCAGTATTTT.

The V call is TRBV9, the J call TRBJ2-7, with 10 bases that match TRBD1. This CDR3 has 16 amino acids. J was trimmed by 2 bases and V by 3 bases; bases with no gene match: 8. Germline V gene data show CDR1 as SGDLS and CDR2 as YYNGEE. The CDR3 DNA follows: TGTGCCAGCAGCGGGCCTTCCGGGACAGGGGCCTACGAGCAGTACTTC. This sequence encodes CASSGPSGTGAYEQYF.

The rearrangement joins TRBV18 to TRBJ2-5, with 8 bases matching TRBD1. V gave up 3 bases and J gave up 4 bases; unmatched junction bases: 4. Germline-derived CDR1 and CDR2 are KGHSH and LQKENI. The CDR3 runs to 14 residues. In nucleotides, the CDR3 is TGTGCCAGCTCACCGACAGGGGTAGGAGAGACCCAGTACTTC. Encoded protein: CASSPTGVGETQYF. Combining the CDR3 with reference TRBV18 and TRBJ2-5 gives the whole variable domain NAGVMQNPRHLVRRRGQEARLRCSPMKGHSHVYWYRQLPEEGLKFMVYLQKENIIDESGMPKERFSAEFPKEGPSILRIQQVVRGDSAAYFCASSPTGVGETQYFGPGTRLLVL.

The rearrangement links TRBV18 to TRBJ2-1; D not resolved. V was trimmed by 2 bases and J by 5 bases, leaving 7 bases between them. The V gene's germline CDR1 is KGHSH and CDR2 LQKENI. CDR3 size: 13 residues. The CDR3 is CASSPTTDNEQFF. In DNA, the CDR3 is TGTGCCAGCTCACCAACGACTGACAATGAGCAGTTCTTC.

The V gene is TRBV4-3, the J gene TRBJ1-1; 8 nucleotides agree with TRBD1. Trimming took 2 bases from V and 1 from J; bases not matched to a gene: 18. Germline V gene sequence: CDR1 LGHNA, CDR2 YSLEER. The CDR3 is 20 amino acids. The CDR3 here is CASSQRGRQGRGGRNTEAFF. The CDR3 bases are TGCGCCAGCAGCCAAAGAGGGAGACAGGGGCGGGGAGGGAGGAACACTGAAGCTTTCTTT.

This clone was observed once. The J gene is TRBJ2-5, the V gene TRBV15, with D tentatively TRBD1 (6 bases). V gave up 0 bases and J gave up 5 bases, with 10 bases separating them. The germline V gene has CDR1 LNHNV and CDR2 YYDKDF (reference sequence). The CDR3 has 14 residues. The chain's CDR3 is CATSRDWTVETQYF. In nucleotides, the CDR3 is TGTGCCACCAGCAGAGATTGGACAGTGGAGACCCAGTACTTC. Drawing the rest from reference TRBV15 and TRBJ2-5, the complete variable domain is DAMVIQNPRYQVTQFGKPVTLSCSQTLNHNVMYWYQQKSSQAPKLLFHYYDKDFNNEADTPDNFQSRRPNTSFCFLDIRSPGLGDTAMYLCATSRDWTVETQYFGPGTRLLVL.

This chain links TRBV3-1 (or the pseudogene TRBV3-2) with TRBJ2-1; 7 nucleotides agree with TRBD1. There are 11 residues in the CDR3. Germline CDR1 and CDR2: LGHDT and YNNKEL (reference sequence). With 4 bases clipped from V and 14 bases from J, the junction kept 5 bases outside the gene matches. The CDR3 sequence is CASSRGTVEFF. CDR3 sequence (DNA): TGTGCCAGCAGCCGAGGGACAGTTGAGTTCTTC.

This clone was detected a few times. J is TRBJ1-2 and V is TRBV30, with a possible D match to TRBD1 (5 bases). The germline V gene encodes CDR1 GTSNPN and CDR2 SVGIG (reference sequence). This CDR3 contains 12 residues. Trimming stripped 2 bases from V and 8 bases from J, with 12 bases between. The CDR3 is CAWSSGFGGYTF. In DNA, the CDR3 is TGTGCCTGGAGTTCAGGGTTCGGCGGCTACACCTTC.

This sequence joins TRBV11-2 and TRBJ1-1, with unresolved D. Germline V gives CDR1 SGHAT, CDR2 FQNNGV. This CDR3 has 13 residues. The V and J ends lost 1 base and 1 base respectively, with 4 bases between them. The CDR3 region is CASSLGANTEAFF. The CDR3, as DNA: TGTGCCAGCAGCTTAGGGGCGAACACTGAAGCTTTCTTT.

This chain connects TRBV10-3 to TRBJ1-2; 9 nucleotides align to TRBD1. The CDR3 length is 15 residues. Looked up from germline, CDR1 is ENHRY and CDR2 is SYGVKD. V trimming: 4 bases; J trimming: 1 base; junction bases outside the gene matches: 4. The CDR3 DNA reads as TGTGCCATCAGTGGGGGGACAGGGAGTAACTATGGCTACACCTTC. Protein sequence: CAISGGTGSNYGYTF.

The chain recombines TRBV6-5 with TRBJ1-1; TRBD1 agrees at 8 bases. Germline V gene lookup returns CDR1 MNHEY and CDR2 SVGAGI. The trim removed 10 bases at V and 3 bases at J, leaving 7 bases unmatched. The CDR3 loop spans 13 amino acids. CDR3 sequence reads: CATGGQVDTEAFF. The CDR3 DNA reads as TGTGCCACCGGGGGACAGGTCGACACTGAAGCTTTCTTT.

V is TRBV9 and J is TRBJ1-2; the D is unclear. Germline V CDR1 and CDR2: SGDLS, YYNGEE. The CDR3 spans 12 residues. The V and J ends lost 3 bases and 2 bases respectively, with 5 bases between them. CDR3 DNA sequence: TGTGCCAGCAGCGCCGTGAACTATGGCTACACCTTC. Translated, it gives CASSAVNYGYTF.